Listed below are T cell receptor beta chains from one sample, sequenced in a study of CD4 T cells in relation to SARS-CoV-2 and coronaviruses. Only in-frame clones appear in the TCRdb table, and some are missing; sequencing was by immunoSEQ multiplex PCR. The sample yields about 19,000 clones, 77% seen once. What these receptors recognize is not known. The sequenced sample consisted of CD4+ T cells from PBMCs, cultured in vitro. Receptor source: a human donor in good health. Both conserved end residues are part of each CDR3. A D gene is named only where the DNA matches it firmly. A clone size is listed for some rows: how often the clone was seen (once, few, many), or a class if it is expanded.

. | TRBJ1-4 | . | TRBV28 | CASSPGTPLGEKLFF | TGTGCCAGCAGTCCCGGGACACCCCTGGGGGAAAAACTGTTTTTT
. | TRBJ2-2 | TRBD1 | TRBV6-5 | CASRRGGASTGELFF | TGTGCCAGCAGGCGAGGGGGCGCAAGCACCGGGGAGCTGTTTTTT
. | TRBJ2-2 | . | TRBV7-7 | CASSLTSGSRELFF | TGTGCTAGCAGCTTAACTTCGGGGTCAAGGGAGCTGTTTTTT
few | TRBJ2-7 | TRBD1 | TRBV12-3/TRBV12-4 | CASSSPDRVAYF | TGTGCCAGCAGCTCGCCGGACAGGGTGGCGTACTTC
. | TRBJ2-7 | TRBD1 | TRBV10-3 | CAISATGQGGYEQYF | TGTGCCATCAGTGCTACCGGACAGGGAGGCTACGAGCAGTACTTC
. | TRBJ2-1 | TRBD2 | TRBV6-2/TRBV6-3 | CASSSSSGRADEQFF | TGTGCCAGCAGTTCTTCTAGCGGGAGGGCCGATGAGCAGTTCTTC
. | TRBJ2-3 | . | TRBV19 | CASSILGVSTDTQYF | TGTGCCAGTAGTATACTAGGGGTTAGCACAGATACGCAGTATTTT
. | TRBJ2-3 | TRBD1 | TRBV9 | CASSVAIRGLTDTQYF | TGTGCCAGCAGCGTAGCTATCAGGGGGCTAACAGATACGCAGTATTTT
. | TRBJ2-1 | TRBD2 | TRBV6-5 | CASRASGGLHEQFF | TGTGCCAGCAGAGCTAGCGGGGGGTTGCATGAGCAGTTCTTC
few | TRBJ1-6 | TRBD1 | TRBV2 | CASRTRQGLGSPLHF | TGTGCCAGCAGGACCAGACAGGGCTTGGGGTCTCCCCTCCACTTT
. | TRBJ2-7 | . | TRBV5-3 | CARSLATRTGVYEQYF | TGTGCCAGAAGCTTGGCGACCCGAACGGGGGTCTACGAGCAGTACTTC
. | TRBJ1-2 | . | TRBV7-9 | CASSLRGGGYTF | TGTGCCAGCAGCTTACGGGGAGGTGGCTACACCTTC
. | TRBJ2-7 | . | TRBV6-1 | CASSEGGQYPYEQYF | TGTGCCAGCAGTGAAGGAGGACAGTACCCCTACGAGCAGTACTTC
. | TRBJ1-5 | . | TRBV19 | CASSIEGPQHF | TGTGCCAGTAGTATTGAGGGGCCCCAGCATTTT
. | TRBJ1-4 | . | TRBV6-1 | CASSEMEPGQEKLFF | TGTGCCAGCAGTGAAATGGAACCCGGACAGGAAAAACTGTTTTTT
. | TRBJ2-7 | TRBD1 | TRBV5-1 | CASSKDRDEQYF | TGCGCCAGCAGTAAGGACAGGGACGAGCAGTACTTC
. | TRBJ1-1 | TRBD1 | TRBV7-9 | CASRPKDRLGTEAFF | TGTGCCAGCAGACCTAAGGACAGGCTGGGGACTGAAGCTTTCTTT
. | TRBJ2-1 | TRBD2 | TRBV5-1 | CASSLLAGGGYNEQFF | TGCGCCAGCAGCTTACTAGCGGGAGGAGGATACAATGAGCAGTTCTTC
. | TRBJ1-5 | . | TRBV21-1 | CASSLRQWGSNQPQHF | TGTGCCAGCAGCCTTCGACAGTGGGGTAGCAATCAGCCCCAGCATTTT
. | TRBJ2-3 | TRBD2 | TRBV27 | CASSLQAGGVGSTDTQYF | TGTGCCAGCAGTTTACAAGCGGGGGGCGTAGGGAGCACAGATACGCAGTATTTT
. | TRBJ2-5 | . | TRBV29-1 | CSVEVWDQETQYF | TGCAGCGTTGAAGTATGGGATCAAGAGACCCAGTACTTC
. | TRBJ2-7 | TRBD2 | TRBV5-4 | CASSLWSPGLAGESYEQYF | TGTGCCAGCAGCTTGTGGAGTCCGGGACTAGCGGGAGAATCCTACGAGCAGTACTTC